This T cell receptor (beta chain) was recorded in a study of shared clonotypes between healthy human individuals. This clone was recorded once. Germline V gives CDR1 SQVTM, CDR2 ANQGSEA. This CDR3 contains 10 residues. Trimming cost V 3 bases and J 8 bases, with 5 bases left between them. Profiled with immunoSEQ multiplex PCR; TCRdb holds only in-frame clones, not every one. The data contain roughly 1,000,000 clones, 75% to 80% of them singletons. The sequenced sample consisted of memory CD4+ T cells from PBMCs. Subset meaning: CD45RA-negative fraction. This receptor was taken from a man aged 18 to 29 in good health. Some clones in this sample may be carry-over from other donors' samples. The V gene is TRBV29-1, the J gene TRBJ2-1, with D unresolved. The CDR3 nucleotides read TGCAGCGTTGAGTTCTATGAGCAGTTCTTC. Encoded protein: CSVEFYEQFF.